The 12 T cell receptor beta chains below were found in one sample sequenced in a study of blood T cell repertoires in COVID-19. Repertoires were generated with immunoSEQ multiplex PCR, while TCRdb's copy carries only in-frame clones and drops some. Found here are under 200,000 clones, roughly 83% of them singletons; the top ten hold less than 2%. Sequenced: peripheral blood. All receptors come from a human donor in a cohort sampled during active COVID-19.

In this sample, this clone turned up once. The V call is TRBV27, the J call TRBJ1-1, with 8 nucleotides matching TRBD1. From germline, CDR1 is MNHEY and CDR2 SMNVEV (reference sequence). Losses at the gene ends were 5 bases for V and 4 bases for J; bases not matched to a gene: 12. The CDR3 has 16 residues. CDR3 nucleotides: TGTGCCAGCAGTCTTCACCTAACCGGGACAGGCACTGAAGCTTTCTTT. It is translated as CASSLHLTGTGTEAFF.

This chain joins TRBV11-2 and TRBJ2-1; 8 nucleotides agree with TRBD2. Germline CDR1 and CDR2: SGHAT and FQNNGV. The CDR3 consists of 15 residues. V lost 1 base to trimming and J lost 7 bases; unmatched junction nucleotides: 6. The CDR3 spells CASSLAGLGRNEQFF. The CDR3 DNA follows: TGTGCCAGCAGCTTAGCGGGACTAGGGAGGAATGAGCAGTTCTTC.

The chain combines TRBV18 with TRBJ2-7; 8 bases fit TRBD1. CDR3 length equals 15 residues. Germline trimming cut 3 bases from V and 1 base from J; bases unmatched to any gene: 5. CDR1 is KGHSH and CDR2 is LQKENI in the germline V gene. CDR3 sequence: CASSPQDRASYEQYF. CDR3 coding DNA: TGTGCCAGCTCACCTCAGGACAGGGCTTCCTACGAGCAGTACTTC.

V gene TRBV6-6 combines with J gene TRBJ2-7; D gene ambiguous. The V gene lost 11 bases and the J gene lost 6 bases, with 20 bases spanning the gap. The CDR3 has 13 residues. The germline V gene has CDR1 MNHNY and CDR2 SVGAGI (reference sequence). CDR3 in amino acids: CAGDRRPIGEQYF. The CDR3, as DNA: TGTGCCGGAGACCGACGGCCTATTGGCGAGCAGTACTTC.

This rearrangement joins TRBV20-1 to TRBJ2-3, with D tentatively TRBD1 (7 bases). The CDR3 is 13 amino acids. Per the germline V gene, CDR1 is DFQATT and CDR2 is SNEGSKA (reference sequence). Trimming pared 3 bases from V and 6 bases from J, leaving 13 bases between. The DNA of the CDR3 is TGCAGTGCTAGTTCAGGGGGGAGGGATACGCAGTATTTT. Translation gives CSASSGGRDTQYF.

The chain is built from TRBV6-5 and TRBJ1-5; 9 bases line up with TRBD1. The CDR3 sequence is 16 residues long. V lost 2 bases to trimming and J lost 6 bases; unmatched junction nucleotides: 8. The germline V gene encodes CDR1 MNHEY and CDR2 SVGAGI. CDR3 loop: CASSYTAGQGAQPQHF. CDR3 DNA: TGTGCCAGCAGTTACACTGCGGGACAGGGTGCTCAGCCCCAGCATTTT.

The CDR3 nucleotides read TGCAGTGCTAGTAAAAGCGGGGGGGGACGAAATGAGCAGTTCTTC. Protein: CSASKSGGGRNEQFF. This chain uses TRBV20-1 with TRBJ2-1, with 10 bases fitting TRBD2. V lost 3 bases, J lost 7 bases, and 9 bases stayed unmatched. Germline assignment: CDR1 DFQATT and CDR2 SNEGSKA (reference sequence). This CDR3 comprises 15 residues.

This clone occurred a few times. The genes are TRBV28 and TRBJ1-3; D gene uncertain. Germline assignment: CDR1 MDHEN and CDR2 SYDVKM. Trimming shortened V by 2 bases and J by 4 bases, and 9 bases separated the two germline ends. The CDR3 contains 14 residues. The CDR3 loop reads CASSLRGLGNTIYF. Written as DNA, the CDR3 is TGTGCCAGCAGTTTACGGGGTTTAGGAAACACCATATATTTT.

The chain recombines TRBV6-6 with TRBJ1-1; tentative D call: TRBD1 (5 bases). This CDR3 spans 14 amino acids. Germline assignment: CDR1 MNHNY and CDR2 SVGAGI (reference sequence). Trimming stripped 8 bases from V and 5 bases from J, with 18 bases between. Here the CDR3 DNA reads TGTGCCAGCCGATACCCCGGGGGGGGAACTGAAGCTTTCTTT. Amino acids: CASRYPGGGTEAFF.

In the case of this clone: In the same sample, other DNA sequences code for this CDR3. This chain uses TRBV5-1 with TRBJ2-7; maybe TRBD2 (6 bases). The germline CDR1 and CDR2 sequences are SGHRS and YFSETQ. The CDR3 sequence is 14 residues long. The V and J ends lost 3 bases and 3 bases respectively, with 13 bases between them. The CDR3 protein is CASSWGTGDYEQYF. In nucleotides, the CDR3 is TGCGCCAGCAGCTGGGGGACGGGGGACTACGAGCAGTACTTC.

V usage is TRBV12-3 or TRBV12-4 and J usage is TRBJ1-2; D is possibly TRBD1 (5 bases). The CDR3 runs 13 residues. The V gene lost 4 bases and the J gene lost 4 bases, with 10 bases spanning the gap. CDR3: CASSSTASYGYTF. CDR3 nucleotides: TGTGCCAGCAGTTCGACAGCGAGCTATGGCTACACCTTC.

This clone was seen only once. The chain combines TRBV18 with TRBJ1-1; 10 positions agree with TRBD1. This CDR3 comprises 17 residues. Looked up from germline, CDR1 is KGHSH and CDR2 is LQKENI. V lost 0 bases and J lost 1; bases outside the gene matches: 5. CDR3 protein: CASSPPTGGWSNTEAFF. As DNA, the CDR3 is TGTGCCAGCTCACCACCGACAGGGGGCTGGTCGAACACTGAAGCTTTCTTT.